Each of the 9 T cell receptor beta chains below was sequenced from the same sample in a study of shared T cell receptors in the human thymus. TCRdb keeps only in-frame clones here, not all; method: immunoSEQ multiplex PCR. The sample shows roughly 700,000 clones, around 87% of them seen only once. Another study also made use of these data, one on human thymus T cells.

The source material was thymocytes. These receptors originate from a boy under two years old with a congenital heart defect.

In DNA, the CDR3 is TGCGCCAGCAGCTTGGAGGCCGGGGGGGCGCGAGGGTACGAGCAGTACTTC. Protein product: CASSLEAGGARGYEQYF. The chain is built from TRBV5-1 and TRBJ2-5, with TRBD2 identical over 8 bases. The J call may not be correct, given that the DNA end is closer to TRBJ2-7. CDR1 is SGHRS and CDR2 is YFSETQ in the germline V gene. This CDR3 region has 17 residues.

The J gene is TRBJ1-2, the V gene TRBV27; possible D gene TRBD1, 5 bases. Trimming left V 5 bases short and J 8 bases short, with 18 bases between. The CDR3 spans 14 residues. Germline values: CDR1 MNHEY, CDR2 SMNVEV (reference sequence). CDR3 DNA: TGTGCCAGCAGTCCCCAGGGCCCGAAGGGGGGCTACACCTTC. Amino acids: CASSPQGPKGGYTF.

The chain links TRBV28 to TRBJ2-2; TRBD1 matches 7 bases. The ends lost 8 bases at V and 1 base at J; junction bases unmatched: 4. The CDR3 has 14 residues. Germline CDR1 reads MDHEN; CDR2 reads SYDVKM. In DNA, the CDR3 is TGTGCCAGCCGACAGGGTCGGAACACCGGGGAGCTGTTTTTT. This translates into CASRQGRNTGELFF.

The DNA of the CDR3 is TGTGCCAGCAGCCCTAAGGGGGCGCGAAACGAGCAGTACTTC. This gives the protein CASSPKGARNEQYF. The V and J genes are TRBV5-4 and TRBJ2-7; 7 bases are shared with TRBD1. V shed 4 bases and J 5 bases; nucleotides not matched to a gene: 9. The CDR3 totals 14 residues. CDR1 is SGHNT, CDR2 YYREEE, per germline (reference sequence).

CDR3 in amino acids: CASSQVGGCLSSYEQYF. The CDR3 nucleotides read TGCGCCAGCAGCCAAGTGGGCGGGTGCCTATCCAGCTACGAGCAGTACTTC. The chain carries TRBV4-3 and TRBJ2-7, with D perhaps TRBD2 (5 bases). CDR3 length equals 17 residues. Trimming cost V 1 base and J 3 bases, with 19 bases left between them. The germline gives CDR1 LGHNA, CDR2 YSLEER.

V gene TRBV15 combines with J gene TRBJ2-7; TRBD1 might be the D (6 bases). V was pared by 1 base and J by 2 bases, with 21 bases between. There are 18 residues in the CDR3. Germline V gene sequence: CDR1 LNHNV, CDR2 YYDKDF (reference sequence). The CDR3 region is CATSRAPLLQGLPYEQYF. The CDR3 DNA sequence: TGTGCCACCAGCAGAGCCCCCCTATTACAGGGTCTCCCCTACGAGCAGTACTTC.

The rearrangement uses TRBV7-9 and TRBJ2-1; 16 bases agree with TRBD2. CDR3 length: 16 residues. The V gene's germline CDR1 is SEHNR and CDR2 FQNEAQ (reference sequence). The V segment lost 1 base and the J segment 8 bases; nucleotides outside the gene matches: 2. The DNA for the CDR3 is TGTGCCAGCAGCTTAGAGGGACTAGCGGGAGGGTATGAGCAGTTCTTC. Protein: CASSLEGLAGGYEQFF.

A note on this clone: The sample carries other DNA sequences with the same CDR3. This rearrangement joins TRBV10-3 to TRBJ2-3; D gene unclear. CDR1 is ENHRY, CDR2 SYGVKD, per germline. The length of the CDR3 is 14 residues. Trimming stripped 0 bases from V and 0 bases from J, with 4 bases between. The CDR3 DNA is TGTGCCATCAGTGAGTCCGGGAGCACAGATACGCAGTATTTT. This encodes CAISESGSTDTQYF.

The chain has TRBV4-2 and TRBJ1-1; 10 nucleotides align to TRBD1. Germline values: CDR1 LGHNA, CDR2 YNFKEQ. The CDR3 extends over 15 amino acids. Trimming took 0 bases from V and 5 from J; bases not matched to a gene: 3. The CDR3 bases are TGTGCCAGCAGCCAAGAGACGGACAGGGGGACTGAAGCTTTCTTT. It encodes CASSQETDRGTEAFF.